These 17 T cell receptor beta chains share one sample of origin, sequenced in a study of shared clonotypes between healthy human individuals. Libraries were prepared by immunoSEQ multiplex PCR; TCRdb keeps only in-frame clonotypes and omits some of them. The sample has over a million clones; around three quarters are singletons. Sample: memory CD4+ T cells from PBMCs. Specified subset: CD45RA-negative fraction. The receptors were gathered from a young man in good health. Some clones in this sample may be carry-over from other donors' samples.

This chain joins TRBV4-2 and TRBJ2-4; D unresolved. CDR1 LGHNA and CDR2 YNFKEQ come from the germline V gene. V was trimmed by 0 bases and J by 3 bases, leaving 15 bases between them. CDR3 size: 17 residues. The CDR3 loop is CASSQEQRTWDKNIQYF. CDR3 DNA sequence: TGTGCCAGCAGCCAAGAACAGAGAACGTGGGACAAAAACATTCAGTACTTC.

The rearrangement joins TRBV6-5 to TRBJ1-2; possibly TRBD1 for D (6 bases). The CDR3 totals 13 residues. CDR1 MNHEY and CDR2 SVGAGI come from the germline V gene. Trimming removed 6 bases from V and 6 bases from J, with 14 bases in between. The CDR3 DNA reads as TGTGCCAGCAGGCCGACAGGAACTCATGGCTACACCTTC. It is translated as CASRPTGTHGYTF.

CDR3 coding DNA: TGTGCCAGCAGCTTGGCTAGCGGGAGCACCACAGATACGCAGTATTTT. Protein product: CASSLASGSTTDTQYF. The rearrangement joins TRBV5-4 to TRBJ2-3; 10 nucleotides line up with TRBD2. V was clipped by 0 bases and J by 2 bases; unmatched bases: 3. CDR1 SGHNT and CDR2 YYREEE come from the germline V gene (reference sequence). This CDR3 comprises 16 residues.

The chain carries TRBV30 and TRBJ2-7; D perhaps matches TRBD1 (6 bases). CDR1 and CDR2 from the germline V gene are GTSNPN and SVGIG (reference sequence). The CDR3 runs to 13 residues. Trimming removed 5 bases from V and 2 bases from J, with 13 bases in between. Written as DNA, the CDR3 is TGTGCCTGGGAAGGGGGAGTGACCTACGAGCAGTACTTC. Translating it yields CAWEGGVTYEQYF.

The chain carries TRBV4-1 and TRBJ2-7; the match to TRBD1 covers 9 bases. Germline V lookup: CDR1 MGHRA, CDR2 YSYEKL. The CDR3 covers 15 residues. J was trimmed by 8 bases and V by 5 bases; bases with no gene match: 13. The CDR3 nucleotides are TGCGCCAGCAGCTCAACCGGGGACAGGGAGAATCAGCAGTACTTC. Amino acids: CASSSTGDRENQQYF.

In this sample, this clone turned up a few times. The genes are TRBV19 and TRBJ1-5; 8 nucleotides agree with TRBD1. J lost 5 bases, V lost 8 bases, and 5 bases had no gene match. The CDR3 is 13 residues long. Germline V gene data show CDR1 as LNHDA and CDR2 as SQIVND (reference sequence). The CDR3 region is CASAAGGYQPQHF. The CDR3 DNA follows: TGTGCCAGTGCGGCAGGGGGCTATCAGCCCCAGCATTTT.

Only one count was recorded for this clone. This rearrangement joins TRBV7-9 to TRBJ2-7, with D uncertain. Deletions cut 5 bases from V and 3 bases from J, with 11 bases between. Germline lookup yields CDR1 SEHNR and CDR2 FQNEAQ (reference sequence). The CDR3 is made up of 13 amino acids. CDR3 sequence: CASSPPGNYEQYF. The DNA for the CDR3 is TGTGCCAGCAGCCCCCCCGGAAACTACGAGCAGTACTTC.

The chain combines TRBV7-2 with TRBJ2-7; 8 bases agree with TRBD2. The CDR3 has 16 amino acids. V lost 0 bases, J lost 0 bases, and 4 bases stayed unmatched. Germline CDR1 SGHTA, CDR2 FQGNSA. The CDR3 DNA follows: TGTGCCAGCAGCTTAGCCGTAGCGGGACCCTCCTACGAGCAGTACTTC. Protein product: CASSLAVAGPSYEQYF.

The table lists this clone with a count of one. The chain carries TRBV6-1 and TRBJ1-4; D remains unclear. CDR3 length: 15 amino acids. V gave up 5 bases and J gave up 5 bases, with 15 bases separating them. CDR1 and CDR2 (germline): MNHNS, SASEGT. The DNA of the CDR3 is TGTGCCAGCAGTAACACTCTCGGGGAGAATGAAAAACTGTTTTTT. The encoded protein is CASSNTLGENEKLFF.

This chain's CDR3 is CAWSVRYSPGTTLSNEKLFF. In nucleotides, the CDR3 is TGTGCCTGGAGTGTACGATATAGCCCGGGGACAACTCTCTCTAATGAAAAACTGTTTTTT. The chain has TRBV30 and TRBJ1-4, with a possible D match to TRBD1 (6 bases). Per the germline V gene, CDR1 is GTSNPN and CDR2 is SVGIG (reference sequence). This CDR3 contains 20 residues. V gave up 0 bases and J gave up 3 bases, with 26 bases separating them.

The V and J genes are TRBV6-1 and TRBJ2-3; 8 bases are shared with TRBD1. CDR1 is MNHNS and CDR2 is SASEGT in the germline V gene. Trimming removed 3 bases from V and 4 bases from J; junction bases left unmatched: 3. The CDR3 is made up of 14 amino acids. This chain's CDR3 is CASSDRGRSDTQYF. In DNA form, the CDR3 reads TGTGCCAGCAGTGACAGGGGGCGATCAGATACGCAGTATTTT.

CDR3 nucleotides: TGTGCCAGCACCCCATCGGGAGCCGTAGTCTATGGCTACACCTTC. Amino acid sequence: CASTPSGAVVYGYTF. The chain combines TRBV28 with TRBJ1-2; no clear D. CDR1 is MDHEN and CDR2 is SYDVKM in the germline V gene. Trimming pared 7 bases from V and 4 bases from J, leaving 19 bases between. CDR3 length equals 15 residues.

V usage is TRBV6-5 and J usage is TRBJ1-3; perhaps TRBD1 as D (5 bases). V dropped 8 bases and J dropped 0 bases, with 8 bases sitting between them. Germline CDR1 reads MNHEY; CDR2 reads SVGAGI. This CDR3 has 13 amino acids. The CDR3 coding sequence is TGTGCCAGCCCTAGGGGCTCTGGAAACACCATATATTTT. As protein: CASPRGSGNTIYF.

CDR3 amino acids: CASRPGTTWEVEQFF. The CDR3 DNA sequence: TGTGCCAGCAGGCCCGGGACTACCTGGGAGGTTGAGCAGTTCTTC. The chain joins TRBV6-1 to TRBJ2-1; 7 nucleotides line up with TRBD2. The ends lost 6 bases at V and 9 bases at J; junction bases unmatched: 14. Germline CDR1 and CDR2: MNHNS and SASEGT. The length of the CDR3 is 15 residues.

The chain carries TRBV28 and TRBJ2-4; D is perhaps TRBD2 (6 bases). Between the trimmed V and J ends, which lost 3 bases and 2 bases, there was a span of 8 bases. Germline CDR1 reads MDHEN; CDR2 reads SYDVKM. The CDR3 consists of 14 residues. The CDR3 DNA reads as TGTGCCAGCAGTTTGCGGGGCCCCAAAAACATTCAGTACTTC. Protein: CASSLRGPKNIQYF.

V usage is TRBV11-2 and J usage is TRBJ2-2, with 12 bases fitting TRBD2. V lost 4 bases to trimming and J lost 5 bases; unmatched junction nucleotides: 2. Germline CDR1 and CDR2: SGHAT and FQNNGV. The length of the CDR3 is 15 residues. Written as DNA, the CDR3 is TGTGCCAGCAGCTGGACTAGCGGGACGACCGGGGAGCTGTTTTTT. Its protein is CASSWTSGTTGELFF.

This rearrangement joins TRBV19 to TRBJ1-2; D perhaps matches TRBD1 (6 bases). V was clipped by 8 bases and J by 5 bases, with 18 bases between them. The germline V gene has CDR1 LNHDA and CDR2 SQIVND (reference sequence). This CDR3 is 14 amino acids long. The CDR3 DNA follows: TGTGCCAGTGTGGTCGGGGGGCGCGGATATGGCTACACCTTC. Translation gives CASVVGGRGYGYTF.